These 30 T cell receptor beta chains originate from one sample sequenced in a study of cytomegalovirus exposure and HLA in healthy donors. The PCR had 60 Vbeta and 13 Jbeta primers. Profiling relied on immunoSEQ multiplex PCR, and the TCRdb table lists in-frame clones only, not all of them. Of some 190,000 clones in the sample, 80% were seen once. The sample comprised PBMCs. The receptors originated from a woman between 25 and 40 years old in good health and CMV-seronegative.

V is TRBV29-1 and J is TRBJ2-2; D uncertain. Trimming shortened V by 7 bases and J by 1 base, and 7 bases separated the two germline ends. The germline gives CDR1 SQVTM, CDR2 ANQGSEA. This CDR3 contains 12 residues. CDR3 sequence: CSGNRNTGELFF. Written as DNA, the CDR3 is TGCAGCGGAAACAGGAACACCGGGGAGCTGTTTTTT.

V usage is TRBV6-6 and J usage is TRBJ1-3; tentatively, D is TRBD1 (6 bases). CDR1 MNHNY and CDR2 SVGAGI come from the germline V gene (reference sequence). CDR3 length: 14 residues. The V and J ends lost 8 bases and 4 bases respectively, with 15 bases between them. The CDR3, as DNA: TGTGCCAGCGGGTTAACAGGGACCGGAAACACCATATATTTT. Protein sequence: CASGLTGTGNTIYF.

This sequence joins TRBV6-6 and TRBJ1-2; the match to TRBD1 covers 7 bases. With V trimmed by 6 bases and J by 3 bases, 7 bases remained unmatched. Germline V gene lookup returns CDR1 MNHNY and CDR2 SVGAGI (reference sequence). The CDR3 spans 14 residues. The CDR3 spells CASRRRDSHYGYTF. CDR3 nucleotide sequence: TGTGCCAGCAGGAGAAGGGACAGCCACTATGGCTACACCTTC.

J is TRBJ1-1 and V is TRBV5-5; maybe TRBD1 (5 bases). CDR3 length: 14 residues. The germline V gene encodes CDR1 SGHKS and CDR2 YYEKEE (reference sequence). V dropped 2 bases and J dropped 1 base, with 9 bases sitting between them. The CDR3 protein is CASSFREGNTEAFF. The CDR3 nucleotides are TGTGCCAGCAGCTTCAGGGAGGGGAACACTGAAGCTTTCTTT.

V gene TRBV7-9 combines with J gene TRBJ1-5; D perhaps matches TRBD1 (5 bases). CDR1 SEHNR and CDR2 FQNEAQ come from the germline V gene (reference sequence). The CDR3 consists of 17 residues. The V end was cut by 1 base, the J end by 1 base, with 14 bases between. CDR3 bases: TGTGCCAGCAGCTTAGGAGGAGGAGGGGACAGCAATCAGCCCCAGCATTTT. This sequence encodes CASSLGGGGDSNQPQHF.

The chain employs TRBV19 and TRBJ2-1, with TRBD2 as a possible D gene (6 bases). Germline values: CDR1 LNHDA, CDR2 SQIVND (reference sequence). V was shortened by 4 bases and J by 0 bases, with 16 bases between the two germline ends. The CDR3 has 17 amino acids. The CDR3 DNA reads TGTGCCAGTAGTACTATATACGGGGGAAGCTCCTACAATGAGCAGTTCTTC. This sequence encodes CASSTIYGGSSYNEQFF.

The chain joins TRBV9 to TRBJ2-3, with 10 positions matching TRBD1. Unmatched junction bases numbered 2, after V lost 3 bases and J lost 1 base. The CDR3 spans 15 residues. From germline, CDR1 is SGDLS and CDR2 YYNGEE. The CDR3, as DNA: TGTGCCAGCAGCGCGACAGGGGGCGGCACAGATACGCAGTATTTT. As protein: CASSATGGGTDTQYF.

In this sample, this clone turned up a few times. The chain joins TRBV6-1 to TRBJ2-2; 7 bases align to TRBD1. J was trimmed by 6 bases and V by 5 bases; bases with no gene match: 9. CDR1 MNHNS and CDR2 SASEGT come from the germline V gene. The CDR3 length is 15 residues. CDR3 loop: CASSPPQGVPGELFF. CDR3 DNA sequence: TGTGCCAGCAGTCCTCCCCAGGGGGTGCCCGGGGAGCTGTTTTTT.

The chain carries TRBV5-1 and TRBJ2-7, with TRBD1 identical over 9 bases. CDR3 length equals 15 residues. Germline-derived CDR1 and CDR2 are SGHRS and YFSETQ. J lost 2 bases, V lost 3 bases, and 6 bases had no gene match. CDR3 nucleotides: TGCGCCAGCAGCTACGGGACAGGGATCCCCTACGAGCAGTACTTC. Its protein product is CASSYGTGIPYEQYF. Drawing the rest from reference TRBV5-1 and TRBJ2-7, the complete variable domain is KAGVTQTPRYLIKTRGQQVTLSCSPISGHRSVSWYQQTPGQGLQFLFEYFSETQRNKGNFPGRFSGRQFSNSRSEMNVSTLELGDSALYLCASSYGTGIPYEQYFGPGTRLTVT.

The chain links TRBV6-4 to TRBJ2-2; D possibly corresponds to TRBD2 (6 bases). The V gene's germline CDR1 is MRHNA and CDR2 SNTAGT. CDR3 length equals 16 residues. V lost 4 bases, J lost 7 bases, and 19 bases lay in between. As DNA, the CDR3 is TGTGCCAGCAGTGCTAGCTCCTCGGGGGTCATCGGGGAGCTGTTTTTT. Protein product: CASSASSSGVIGELFF.

V gene TRBV19 combines with J gene TRBJ2-5; D perhaps matches TRBD2 (7 bases). CDR1 is LNHDA and CDR2 is SQIVND in the germline V gene (reference sequence). This CDR3 region has 15 residues. With 5 bases removed from V and 4 bases from J, the gap between germline ends came to 17 bases. This CDR3 reads CASSGKGGAGETQYF. In DNA, the CDR3 is TGTGCCAGTAGTGGAAAAGGGGGGGCTGGAGAGACCCAGTACTTC.

The chain uses TRBV7-3 and TRBJ2-1, with D possibly matching TRBD2 (5 bases). V was clipped by 6 bases and J by 6 bases, with 21 bases between them. Germline V CDR1 and CDR2: SGHTA, FQGTGA. The length of the CDR3 is 16 residues. The CDR3 DNA follows: TGTGCCAGCAGTCCCTCGGGATCCCTAGGAGGCAATGAGCAGTTCTTC. Translated, it gives CASSPSGSLGGNEQFF.

The chain couples TRBV7-8 to TRBJ1-6; TRBD1 aligns across 8 bases. The junction had 11 bases not matched to a gene; V was cut back by 5 bases and J by 5 bases. This CDR3 is 17 amino acids long. CDR1 and CDR2 from the germline V gene are SGHVS and FQNEAQ. The CDR3 sequence: CASSPISTGANNSPLHF. The CDR3 nucleotides are TGTGCCAGCAGCCCAATCTCGACAGGGGCGAATAATTCACCCCTCCACTTT.

The chain is built from TRBV2 and TRBJ2-3; no firm D call. CDR1 is SNHLY, CDR2 FYNNEI, per germline. Trimming stripped 4 bases from V and 0 bases from J, with 8 bases between. CDR3 length: 14 residues. The CDR3 reads CASSVVVSTDTQYF. The CDR3 DNA sequence: TGTGCCAGCAGTGTAGTTGTCAGCACAGATACGCAGTATTTT.

J is TRBJ1-6 and V is TRBV11-2; D may be TRBD1 (6 bases). Trimming removed 5 bases at V and 4 bases at J, with 15 bases between. From germline, CDR1 is SGHAT and CDR2 FQNNGV. The CDR3 length is 16 residues. CDR3 sequence (DNA): TGTGCCAGCAGCCGTACTCAGGGGTATTATAATTCACCCCTCCACTTT. Translating it yields CASSRTQGYYNSPLHF.

This chain uses TRBV5-1 with TRBJ1-6; D is undetermined. The V and J ends lost 4 bases and 9 bases respectively, with 11 bases between them. Germline CDR1 is SGHRS and CDR2 is YFSETQ. CDR3 length: 13 amino acids. CDR3 DNA: TGCGCCAGCAGCCCAGGTAGTGGTTCACCCCTCCACTTT. This gives the protein CASSPGSGSPLHF. Based on the CDR3 plus reference TRBV5-1 and TRBJ1-6, the full variable domain is KAGVTQTPRYLIKTRGQQVTLSCSPISGHRSVSWYQQTPGQGLQFLFEYFSETQRNKGNFPGRFSGRQFSNSRSEMNVSTLELGDSALYLCASSPGSGSPLHFGNGTRLTVT.

Comments on this clone: Other DNA sequences in the same sample also yield this CDR3. The rearrangement uses TRBV19 and TRBJ2-2; weak D call: TRBD2 (6 bases). Between the trimmed V and J ends, which lost 6 bases and 0 bases, there was a span of 8 bases. The CDR3 runs 14 residues. From germline, CDR1 is LNHDA and CDR2 SQIVND (reference sequence). CDR3: CASRTGANTGELFF. CDR3 sequence (DNA): TGTGCCAGTAGAACGGGAGCGAACACCGGGGAGCTGTTTTTT.

The CDR3 sequence: CASSVDPGGPTGELFF. The CDR3 DNA reads TGTGCCAGCAGCGTAGACCCGGGGGGCCCCACCGGGGAGCTGTTTTTT. The chain combines TRBV9 with TRBJ2-2, with D tentatively TRBD2 (7 bases). The CDR3 sequence is 16 residues long. CDR1 is SGDLS and CDR2 is YYNGEE in the germline V gene. V lost 0 bases and J lost 4, with 13 bases in between.

The chain employs TRBV19 and TRBJ1-2; 8 positions match TRBD1. The CDR3 covers 14 residues. Germline loops: CDR1 LNHDA, CDR2 SQIVND (reference sequence). Trimming at V came to 7 bases and at J to 5 bases, leaving 9 bases not matched to a gene. CDR3 amino acids: CASKGQGAFYGYTF. DNA of the CDR3: TGTGCCAGTAAGGGGCAGGGGGCTTTTTATGGCTACACCTTC.

This clone was picked up a small number of times. This chain connects TRBV5-1 to TRBJ2-5; the match to TRBD2 covers 10 bases. This CDR3 comprises 16 residues. Germline values: CDR1 SGHRS, CDR2 YFSETQ. V dropped 4 bases and J dropped 5; count of bases not matched to a gene: 11. The CDR3 bases are TGCGCCAGCAGCCCCCGGATAGCGGGGGGATGGGAGACCCAGTACTTC. It is translated as CASSPRIAGGWETQYF.

This rearrangement joins TRBV4-3 to TRBJ2-7; D remains ambiguous. The CDR3 contains 13 residues. The germline CDR1 and CDR2 sequences are LGHNA and YSLEER. V lost 1 base and J lost 2, with 6 bases in between. CDR3 protein: CASSQGIAYEQYF. CDR3 bases: TGCGCCAGCAGCCAAGGTATAGCCTACGAGCAGTACTTC.

The CDR3, as DNA: TGCGCCAGCAGCCAGCGAGCGTCCTACGAGCAGTACTTC. It translates to CASSQRASYEQYF. The chain joins TRBV4-1 to TRBJ2-7, with D hard to call. CDR3 length: 13 amino acids. The V end was cut by 3 bases, the J end by 1 base, with 7 bases between. Germline assignment: CDR1 MGHRA and CDR2 YSYEKL.

V is TRBV7-3 and J is TRBJ2-1, with D tentatively TRBD2 (5 bases). The germline V and J ends were trimmed by 3 bases and 9 bases, with 18 bases remaining between them. CDR1 and CDR2 from the germline V gene are SGHTA and FQGTGA. CDR3 length: 15 residues. The CDR3 DNA is TGTGCCAGCAGCTTGGACTCTTACAGAGGAGGTGAGCAGTTCTTC. This sequence encodes CASSLDSYRGGEQFF.

The table lists this clone with a count of one. The chain couples TRBV10-2 to TRBJ2-7; D gene uncertain. Germline V gene sequence: CDR1 WSHSY, CDR2 SAAADI. V lost 7 bases and J 3 bases, leaving 16 bases between the germline ends. The CDR3 is made up of 14 amino acids. The CDR3 DNA follows: TGCGCCAGCATGGTACTCGCAGGCTACTACGAGCAGTACTTC. It yields the protein CASMVLAGYYEQYF.

The V gene is TRBV5-4, the J gene TRBJ2-2, with D tentatively TRBD1 (5 bases). The CDR3 is 14 amino acids. Trimming removed 4 bases from V and 5 bases from J, with 12 bases in between. Germline V gene data show CDR1 as SGHNT and CDR2 as YYREEE (reference sequence). CDR3: CASSVSGQTGELFF. Written as DNA, the CDR3 is TGTGCCAGCAGCGTATCCGGACAAACCGGGGAGCTGTTTTTT.

This chain uses TRBV25-1 with TRBJ2-2; tentative D call: TRBD1 (5 bases). Trimming cost V 5 bases and J 3 bases, with 13 bases left between them. The CDR3 totals 15 residues. Germline CDR1 reads MGHDK; CDR2 reads SYGVNS. The CDR3, as DNA: TGTGCCAGCAGTTCGGGCAGGGATCACACCGGGGAGCTGTTTTTT. This translates into CASSSGRDHTGELFF.

This chain links TRBV5-1 with TRBJ1-1; D gene unclear. The CDR3 is made up of 14 amino acids. V was trimmed by 4 bases and J by 4 bases, leaving 14 bases between them. The germline V gene encodes CDR1 SGHRS and CDR2 YFSETQ. The chain's CDR3 is CASSPRGGSTEAFF. The CDR3 bases are TGCGCCAGCAGCCCTCGGGGAGGCAGCACTGAAGCTTTCTTT.

The chain employs TRBV5-8 and TRBJ2-3; no firm D call. The CDR3 totals 13 residues. Trimming removed 3 bases at V and 4 bases at J, with 9 bases between. Germline V gene sequence: CDR1 SGHTS, CDR2 YDEGEE. The CDR3 region is CASSSRGADTQYF. The CDR3 region has the DNA TGTGCCAGCAGCTCGAGAGGCGCAGATACGCAGTATTTT.

The chain employs TRBV9 and TRBJ2-5, with 7 positions matching TRBD2. The CDR3 has 16 residues. Trimming removed 0 bases from V and 2 bases from J; junction bases left unmatched: 7. In germline, CDR1 is SGDLS, CDR2 YYNGEE. The CDR3 sequence: CASSVGVRGEQETQYF. The CDR3 DNA is TGTGCCAGCAGCGTAGGGGTACGGGGGGAACAAGAGACCCAGTACTTC.

In its sample, this clone was seen a few times. V usage is TRBV7-7 and J usage is TRBJ2-5; no reliable D call. Trimming shortened V by 1 base and J by 0 bases, and 12 bases separated the two germline ends. This CDR3 is 16 amino acids long. Germline V gene sequence: CDR1 SSHAT, CDR2 FNYEAQ (reference sequence). The CDR3 spells CASSLDNYHYQETQYF. CDR3 in DNA: TGTGCCAGCAGCTTAGACAATTACCATTACCAAGAGACCCAGTACTTC.